This TCR beta chain was profiled in a study of blood T cells in healthy people across ages. In this sample, this clonotype turned up a few times. The second PCR ran roughly 7 to 12 cycles with a sample-barcoded 5' primer and J-beta primers. TCRdb redid the calling of the 5' RACE reads with MiXCR, one entry per CDR3 protein. There are more than 600,000 distinct CDR3 sequences in the sample; 20% to 25% occur only once, and roughly a tenth lies in the top ten. Between the trimmed V and J ends, which lost 0 bases and 7 bases, there was a span of 9 bases. CDR1 is SGHRS and CDR2 is YFSETQ in the germline V gene. This CDR3 has 13 residues. These records were also assigned to another study, of T cells of mothers and their children.

The chain uses TRBV5-1 and TRBJ2-3; D remains ambiguous. This clonotype was sampled from a boy younger than 18 in good health. Sequenced material: blood. CDR3 amino acids: CASSLVVGNTQYF. CDR3 nucleotides: TGCGCCAGCAGCTTGGTCGTTGGAAATACGCAGTATTTT. The whole variable domain, filled in from reference TRBV5-1 and TRBJ2-3, reads KAGVTQTPRYLIKTRGQQVTLSCSPISGHRSVSWYQQTPGQGLQFLFEYFSETQRNKGNFPGRFSGRQFSNSRSEMNVSTLELGDSALYLCASSLVVGNTQYFGPGTRLTVL.